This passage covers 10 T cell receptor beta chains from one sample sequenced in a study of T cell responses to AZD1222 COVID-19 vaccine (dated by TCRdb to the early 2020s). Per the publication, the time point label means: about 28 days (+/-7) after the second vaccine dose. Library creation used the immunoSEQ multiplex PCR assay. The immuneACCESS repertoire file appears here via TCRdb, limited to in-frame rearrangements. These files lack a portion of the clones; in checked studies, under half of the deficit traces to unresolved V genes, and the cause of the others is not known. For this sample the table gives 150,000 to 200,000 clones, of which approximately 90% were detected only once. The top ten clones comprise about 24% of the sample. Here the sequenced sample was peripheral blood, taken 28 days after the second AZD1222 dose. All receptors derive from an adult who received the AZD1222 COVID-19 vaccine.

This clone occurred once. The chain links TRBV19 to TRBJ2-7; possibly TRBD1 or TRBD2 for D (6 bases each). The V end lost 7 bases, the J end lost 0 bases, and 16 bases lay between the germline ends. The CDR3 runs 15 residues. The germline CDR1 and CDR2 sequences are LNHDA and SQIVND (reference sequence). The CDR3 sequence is CASTPLWGASYEQYF. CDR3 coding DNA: TGTGCCAGTACCCCGCTATGGGGGGCCTCCTACGAGCAGTACTTC.

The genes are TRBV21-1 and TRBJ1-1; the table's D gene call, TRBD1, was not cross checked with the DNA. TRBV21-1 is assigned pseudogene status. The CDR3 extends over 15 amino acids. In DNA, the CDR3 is TGTGCCAGCAGCAAAAAAAGGGGCAAGAACACTGAAGCTTTCTTT. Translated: CASSKKRGKNTEAFF.

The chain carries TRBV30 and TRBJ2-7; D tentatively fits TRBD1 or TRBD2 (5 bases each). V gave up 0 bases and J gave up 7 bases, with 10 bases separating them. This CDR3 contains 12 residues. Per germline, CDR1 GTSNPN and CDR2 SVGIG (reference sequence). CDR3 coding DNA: TGTGCCTGGAGTGTACTAGGGGAAGAGCAGTACTTC. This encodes CAWSVLGEEQYF.

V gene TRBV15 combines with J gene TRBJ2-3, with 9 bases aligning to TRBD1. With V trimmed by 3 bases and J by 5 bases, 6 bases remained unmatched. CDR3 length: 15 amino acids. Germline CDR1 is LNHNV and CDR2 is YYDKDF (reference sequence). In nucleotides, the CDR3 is TGTGCCACCAGCAGGGGACAGGGTCAGGTAGATACGCAGTATTTT. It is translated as CATSRGQGQVDTQYF. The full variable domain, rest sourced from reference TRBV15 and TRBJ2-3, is DAMVIQNPRYQVTQFGKPVTLSCSQTLNHNVMYWYQQKSSQAPKLLFHYYDKDFNNEADTPDNFQSRRPNTSFCFLDIRSPGLGDTAMYLCATSRGQGQVDTQYFGPGTRLTVL.

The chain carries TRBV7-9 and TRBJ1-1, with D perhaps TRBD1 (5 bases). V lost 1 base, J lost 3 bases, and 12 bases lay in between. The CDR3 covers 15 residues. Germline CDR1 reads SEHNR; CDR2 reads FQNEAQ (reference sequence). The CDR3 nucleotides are TGTGCCAGCAGCTTAGTTGGGGGAGGATACACTGAAGCTTTCTTT. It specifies CASSLVGGGYTEAFF. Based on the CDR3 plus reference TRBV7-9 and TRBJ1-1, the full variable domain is DTGVSQNPRHKITKRGQNVTFRCDPISEHNRLYWYRQTLGQGPEFLTYFQNEAQLEKSRLLSDRFSAERPKGSFSTLEIQRTEQGDSAMYLCASSLVGGGYTEAFFGQGTRLTVV.

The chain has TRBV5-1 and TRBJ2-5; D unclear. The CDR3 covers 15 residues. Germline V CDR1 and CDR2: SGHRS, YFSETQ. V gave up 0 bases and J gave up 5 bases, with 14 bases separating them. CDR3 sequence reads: CASSLAIGSPETQYF. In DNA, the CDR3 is TGCGCCAGCAGCTTGGCCATCGGTAGCCCCGAGACCCAGTACTTC.

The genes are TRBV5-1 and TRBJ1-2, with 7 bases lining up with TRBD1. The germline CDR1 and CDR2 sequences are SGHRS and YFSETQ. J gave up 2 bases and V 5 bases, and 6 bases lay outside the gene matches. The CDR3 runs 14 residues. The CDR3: CASSSGTANYGYTF. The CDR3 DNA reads TGCGCCAGCAGTTCCGGGACAGCCAACTATGGCTACACCTTC.

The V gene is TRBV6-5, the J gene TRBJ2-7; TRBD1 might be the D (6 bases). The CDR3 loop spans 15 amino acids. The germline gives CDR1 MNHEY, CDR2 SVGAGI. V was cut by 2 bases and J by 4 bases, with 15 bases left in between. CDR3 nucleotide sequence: TGTGCCAGCAGTTACCGCCGGGACACGTATTACGAGCAGTACTTC. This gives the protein CASSYRRDTYYEQYF.

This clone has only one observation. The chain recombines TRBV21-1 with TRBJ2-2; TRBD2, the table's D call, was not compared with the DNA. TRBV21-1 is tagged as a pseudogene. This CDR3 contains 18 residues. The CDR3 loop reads CASSRRLAGGKNTGELFF. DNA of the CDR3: TGTGCCAGCAGCAGGCGACTAGCGGGAGGCAAGAACACCGGGGAGCTGTTTTTT.

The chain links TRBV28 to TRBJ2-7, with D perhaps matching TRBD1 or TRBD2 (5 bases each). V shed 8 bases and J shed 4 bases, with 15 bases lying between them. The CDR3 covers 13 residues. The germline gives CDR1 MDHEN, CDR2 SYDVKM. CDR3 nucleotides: TGTGCCAGCCGGTCGGGGCCCTATTACGAGCAGTACTTC. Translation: CASRSGPYYEQYF.